This TCR beta chain was sequenced for a study of cytomegalovirus exposure and HLA in healthy donors. Background on the study: Earlier sequencing of some 170 million T cells yielded under 120 million unique TCR beta sequences.

The PCR made use of 60 Vbeta and 13 Jbeta primers. Measured with immunoSEQ multiplex PCR; TCRdb has only the in-frame clones, and not every one. The sample records 110,000 to 150,000 clones, 9.7% being singletons. As for this clone: What it binds is not known.

The study's findings and limits: It has been reported that TCR beta sequences accurately predicted the HLA-A and HLA-B alleles of most subjects.

The V gene's germline CDR1 is SQVTM and CDR2 ANQGSEA. There are 14 residues in the CDR3. The V and J ends lost 6 bases and 8 bases, in that order; junction bases with no gene match: 13. The sample comprised PBMCs. This chain links TRBV29-1 with TRBJ2-1; 7 nucleotides line up with TRBD2. The TCR was taken from a middle-aged man in good health and CMV-seronegative. CDR3 amino acids: CSVHRDYRGDEQFF. The CDR3 coding sequence is TGCAGCGTGCACCGGGACTACCGAGGGGATGAGCAGTTCTTC.